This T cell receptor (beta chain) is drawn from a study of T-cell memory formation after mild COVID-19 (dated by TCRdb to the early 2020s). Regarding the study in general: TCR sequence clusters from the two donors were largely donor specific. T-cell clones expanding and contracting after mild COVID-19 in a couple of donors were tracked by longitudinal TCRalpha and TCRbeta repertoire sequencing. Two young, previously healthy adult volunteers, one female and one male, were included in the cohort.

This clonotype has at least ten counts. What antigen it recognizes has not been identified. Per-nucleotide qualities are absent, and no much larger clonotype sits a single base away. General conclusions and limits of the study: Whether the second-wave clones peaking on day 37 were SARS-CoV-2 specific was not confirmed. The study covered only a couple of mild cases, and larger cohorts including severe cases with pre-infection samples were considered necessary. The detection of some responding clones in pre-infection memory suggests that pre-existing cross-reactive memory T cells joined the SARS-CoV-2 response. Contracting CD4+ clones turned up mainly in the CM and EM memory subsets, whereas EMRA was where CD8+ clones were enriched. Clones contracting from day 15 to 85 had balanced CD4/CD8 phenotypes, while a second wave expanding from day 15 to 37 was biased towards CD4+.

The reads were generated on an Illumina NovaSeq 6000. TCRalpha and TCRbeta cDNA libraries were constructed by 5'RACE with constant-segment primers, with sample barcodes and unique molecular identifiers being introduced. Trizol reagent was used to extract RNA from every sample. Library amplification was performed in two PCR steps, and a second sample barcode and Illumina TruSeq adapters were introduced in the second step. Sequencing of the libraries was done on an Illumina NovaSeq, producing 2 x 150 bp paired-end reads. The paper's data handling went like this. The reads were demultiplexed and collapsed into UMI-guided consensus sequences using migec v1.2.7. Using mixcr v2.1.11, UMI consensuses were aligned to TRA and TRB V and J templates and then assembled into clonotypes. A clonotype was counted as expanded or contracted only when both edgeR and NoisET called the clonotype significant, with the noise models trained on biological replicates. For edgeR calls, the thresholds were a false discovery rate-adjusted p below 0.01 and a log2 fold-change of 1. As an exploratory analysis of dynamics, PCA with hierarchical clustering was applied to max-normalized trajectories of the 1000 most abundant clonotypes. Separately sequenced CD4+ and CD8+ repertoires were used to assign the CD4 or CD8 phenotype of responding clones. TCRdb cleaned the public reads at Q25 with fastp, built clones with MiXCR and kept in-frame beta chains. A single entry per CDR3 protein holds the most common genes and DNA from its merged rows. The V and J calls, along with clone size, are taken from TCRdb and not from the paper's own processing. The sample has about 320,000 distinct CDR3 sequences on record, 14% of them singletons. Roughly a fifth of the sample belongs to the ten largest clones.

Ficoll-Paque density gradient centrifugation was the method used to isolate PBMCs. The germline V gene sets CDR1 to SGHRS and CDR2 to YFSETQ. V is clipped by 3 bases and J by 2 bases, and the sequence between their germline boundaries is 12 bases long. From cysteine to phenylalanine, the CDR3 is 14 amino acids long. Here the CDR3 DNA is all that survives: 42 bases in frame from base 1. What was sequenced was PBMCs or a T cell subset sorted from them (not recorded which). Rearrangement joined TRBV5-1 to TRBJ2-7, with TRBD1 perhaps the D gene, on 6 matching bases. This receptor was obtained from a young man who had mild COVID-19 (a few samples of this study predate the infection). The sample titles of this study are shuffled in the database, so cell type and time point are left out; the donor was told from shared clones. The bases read TGCGCCAGCAGCTCCTCGACAGGAACCTACGAGCAGTACTTC. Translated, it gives CASSSSTGTYEQYF.